This T cell receptor beta chain comes out of a study of CD8 T cells in ankylosing spondylitis. The CDR3 length is 15 residues. V gave up 6 bases and J gave up 1 base, with 15 bases separating them. Per germline, CDR1 MDHEN and CDR2 SYDVKM. Of note for this clonotype: Its specificity is not known.

TCRdb fed the 5' RACE reads into MiXCR, producing one record per CDR3 protein. The sample records about 360,000 distinct CDR3 sequences, 14% to 15% being singletons. Study-wide points: From matched ankylosing spondylitis synovial fluid, disease-linked clones were reportedly recovered at significantly enriched levels.

Sequenced material: blood, either unsorted or a sorted T cell fraction (not recorded which). The sequence derives from a male donor with ankylosing spondylitis or in good health (not recorded which). The V call is TRBV28, the J call TRBJ1-1, with D unclear. In DNA form, the CDR3 reads TGTGCCAGCAGCCCCCAAACTAGGGCGAACACTGAAGCTTTCTTT. This translates into CASSPQTRANTEAFF.